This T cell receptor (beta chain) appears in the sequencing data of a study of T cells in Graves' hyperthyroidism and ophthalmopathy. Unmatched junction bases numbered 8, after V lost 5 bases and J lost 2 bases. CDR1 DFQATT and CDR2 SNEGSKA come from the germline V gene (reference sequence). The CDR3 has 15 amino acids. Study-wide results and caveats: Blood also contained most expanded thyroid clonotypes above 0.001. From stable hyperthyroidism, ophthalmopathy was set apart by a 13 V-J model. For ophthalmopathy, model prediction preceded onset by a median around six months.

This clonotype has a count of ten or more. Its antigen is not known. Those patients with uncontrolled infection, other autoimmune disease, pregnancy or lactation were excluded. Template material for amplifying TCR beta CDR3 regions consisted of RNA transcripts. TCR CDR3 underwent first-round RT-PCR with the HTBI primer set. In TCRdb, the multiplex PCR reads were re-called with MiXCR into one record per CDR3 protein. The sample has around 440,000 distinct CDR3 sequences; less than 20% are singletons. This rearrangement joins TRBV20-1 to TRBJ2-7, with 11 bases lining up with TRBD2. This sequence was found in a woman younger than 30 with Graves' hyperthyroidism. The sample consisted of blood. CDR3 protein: CSASWPTSGTYEQYF. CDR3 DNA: TGCAGTGCTTCCTGGCCGACTAGCGGGACCTACGAGCAGTACTTC.